These T cell receptor beta chains were read from a single sample in a study of technical replicates of blood from a handful of donors. The protocol was immunoSEQ multiplex PCR, while the TCRdb copy is restricted to in-frame clones and leaves out a portion. This table has tens of thousands of clones, around 90% appearing once. Sequencing input: T cells isolated from PBMCs. The receptors derive from a human donor in good health. The CDR3 runs from the conserved cysteine through the conserved F or W.

V: TRBV23-1
J: TRBJ2-4
CDR3: CASTGLAKNIQYF

V: TRBV10-3
J: TRBJ2-3
CDR3: CAISESFASGRLGDTQYF

V: TRBV27
J: TRBJ1-2
CDR3: CASSLRGTTGINYGYTF

V: TRBV2
J: TRBJ1-1
CDR3: CASSGHANTEAFF

V: TRBV28
J: TRBJ1-2
CDR3: CASRKDRGPFYGYTF

V: TRBV9
J: TRBJ2-7
CDR3: CASSPGTGYSYEQYF

V: TRBV7-9
J: TRBJ2-1
CDR3: CASGVAGDLNEQFF

V: TRBV6-4
J: TRBJ1-1
CDR3: CASSDEGIAEAFF

V: TRBV18
J: TRBJ1-2
CDR3: CASSPNRGHHYGYTF

V: TRBV4-1
J: TRBJ1-2
CDR3: CASSQEWGTEVYGYTF

V: TRBV4-3
J: TRBJ2-1
CDR3: CASSPGLAGTNEQFF

V: TRBV28
J: TRBJ1-2
CDR3: CASSLSQQGVPYGGYTF

V: TRBV11-2
J: TRBJ1-4
CDR3: CASSLGPTNEKLFF

V: TRBV21-1
J: TRBJ1-1
CDR3: CASSVQYQGTEAFF

V: TRBV29-1
J: TRBJ2-3
CDR3: CSADYTASTDTQYF

V: TRBV18
J: TRBJ2-3
CDR3: CASSPLTISTDTQYF

V: TRBV6-1
J: TRBJ1-2
CDR3: CATRDRRYGYTF

V: TRBV5-1
J: TRBJ1-1
CDR3: CASSYRGGTEAFF